This T cell receptor (beta chain) is drawn from a study of sequential checkpoint blockade in melanoma. Profiling relied on immunoSEQ multiplex PCR, and the TCRdb table lists in-frame clones only, not all of them. The data show about 10,000 clones, with around three quarters seen just once and 50% held by the top ten. The treatment denotes: randomized to nivolumab then ipilimumab (arm A) or the reverse (arm B). Germline V lookup: CDR1 MDHEN, CDR2 SYDVKM. This CDR3 has 14 amino acids. Trimming took off 6 bases at V and 2 bases at J, with 13 bases between the two ends. Specimen: CD8+ T cells sorted from blood (inferred from file names), collected from a patient given nivolumab and ipilimumab in sequence. The source of this sequence is a human donor with melanoma. This chain connects TRBV28 to TRBJ1-2, with D unresolved. The CDR3 region has the DNA TGTGCCAGCAGGCCCACGGCAGCGAACTATGGCTACACCTTC. This translates into CASRPTAANYGYTF.